The 9 T cell receptor beta chains below were found in one sample sequenced in a study of T cell changes during pregnancy in multiple sclerosis (dated by TCRdb to about 2019). Libraries came from the immunoSEQ multiplex PCR assay. TCRdb took this table from immuneACCESS and kept in-frame rearrangements with V and J called. Such tables lack part of the clones; where checked against another copy, unresolved V genes explain under half of the gap, and the rest is unexplained. The table for this sample lists approximately 39,000 clones; 85% to 95% of them were counted only once. 1.2% of the sample lies in the top ten. Sequenced material: PBMCs (not recorded whether the cells were cultured). These receptors were collected from a female donor with multiple sclerosis, enrolled in a pregnancy study.

This clone was recorded once. The chain recombines TRBV11-3 with TRBJ1-1; possible D gene TRBD1, 5 bases. In germline, CDR1 is SGHNT, CDR2 YENEEA. The CDR3 has 13 amino acids. The V and J ends lost 4 bases and 1 base respectively, with 7 bases between them. CDR3 loop: CASSYGANTEAFF. Written as DNA, the CDR3 is TGTGCCAGCAGCTATGGGGCGAACACTGAAGCTTTCTTT.

J is TRBJ1-5 and V is TRBV18, with 7 positions matching TRBD1. J gave up 4 bases and V 3 bases, and 6 bases lay outside the gene matches. The CDR3 is made up of 15 amino acids. Germline CDR1 KGHSH, CDR2 LQKENI. DNA for the CDR3: TGTGCCAGCTCACCTTGGACAGGAGTTAATCAGCCCCAGCATTTT. Protein product: CASSPWTGVNQPQHF.

The chain recombines TRBV6-5 with TRBJ1-3; TRBD1 aligns across 7 bases. Per germline, CDR1 MNHEY and CDR2 SVGAGI. V dropped 5 bases and J dropped 2; count of bases not matched to a gene: 6. The CDR3 sequence is 15 residues long. The CDR3 region has the DNA TGTGCCAGCAGTCTTCTGACAGGGCCTGGAAACACCATATATTTT. It encodes CASSLLTGPGNTIYF.

The chain has TRBV4-3 and TRBJ2-6; 8 bases line up with TRBD2. CDR1 LGHNA and CDR2 YSLEER come from the germline V gene. This CDR3 is 16 amino acids long. V lost 0 bases to trimming and J lost 3 bases; unmatched junction nucleotides: 1. The CDR3 loop is CASSQESGSGANVLTF. CDR3 DNA sequence: TGCGCCAGCAGCCAAGAAAGCGGGAGTGGGGCCAACGTCCTGACTTTC.

This chain connects TRBV7-2 to TRBJ2-1; D is unresolved. Germline assignment: CDR1 SGHTA and CDR2 FQGNSA. The V end lost 2 bases, the J end lost 10 bases, and 9 bases lay between the germline ends. This CDR3 is built from 12 residues. The CDR3 DNA reads TGTGCCAGCAGCTTATCACGAGCAGAGCAGTTCTTC. Translating gives CASSLSRAEQFF.

V and J are TRBV5-1 and TRBJ1-1; 8 bases match TRBD1. The CDR3 consists of 17 residues. J gave up 2 bases and V 2 bases, and 11 bases lay outside the gene matches. From germline, CDR1 is SGHRS and CDR2 YFSETQ. The CDR3: CASSLRPTGVGNTEAFF. CDR3 sequence (DNA): TGCGCCAGCAGCTTAAGACCGACAGGGGTCGGCAACACTGAAGCTTTCTTT.

The chain combines TRBV2 with TRBJ1-1; D remains unclear. CDR1 SNHLY and CDR2 FYNNEI come from the germline V gene. Trimming shortened V by 5 bases and J by 5 bases, and 6 bases separated the two germline ends. The CDR3 covers 11 residues. The CDR3 coding sequence is TGTGCCAGCAGTAAGTGGACTGAAGCTTTCTTT. This encodes CASSKWTEAFF.

The CDR3 sequence is CASSLTGTSAYNEQFF. The CDR3 DNA reads TGCGCCAGCAGCTTAACCGGGACTAGCGCCTACAATGAGCAGTTCTTC. The V and J genes are TRBV5-1 and TRBJ2-1, with 10 bases fitting TRBD2. CDR3 length: 16 amino acids. Germline trimming cut 2 bases from V and 2 bases from J; bases unmatched to any gene: 4. Germline V lookup: CDR1 SGHRS, CDR2 YFSETQ.

The chain's CDR3 is CASSQIDGSQAYEQYF. DNA for the CDR3: TGTGCCAGCAGCCAGATCGACGGGAGTCAAGCCTACGAGCAGTACTTC. The chain recombines TRBV5-4 with TRBJ2-7; TRBD2 might be the D (6 bases). Germline V gene lookup returns CDR1 SGHNT and CDR2 YYREEE (reference sequence). The CDR3 totals 16 residues. Trimming left V 4 bases short and J 2 bases short, with 19 bases between.